This TCR beta chain was observed in a study of Ad26.COV2.S vaccination and SARS-CoV-2 variants (dated by TCRdb to the early 2020s). Background for the entire study: Vaccine-arm donors came from COV1001, a multicentre, randomized, double-blind, placebo-controlled phase I-IIa trial of Ad26.COV2.S in healthy adults. Ad26.COV2.S was administered intramuscularly at 5 x 10^10 or 1 x 10^11 viral particles, either as a single shot or as two shots given 56 days apart. TCRbeta repertoire sequencing was used to assess the specificity and breadth of SARS-CoV-2-reactive T cell receptors after Ad26.COV2.S vaccination. A total of some 30 samples were included in the TCR-sequenced set, comprising approximately 20 Ad26.COV2.S vaccine recipients, 5 placebo recipients and 8 SARS-CoV-2 convalescent individuals. Trial participants were randomized into five groups of five, in which low-dose or high-dose Ad26.COV2.S was given once or twice, or placebo was given on both occasions. Blinding of investigators to trial group allocation was maintained during experiments and outcome assessment.

The immunoSEQ Assay was used to sequence TCRbeta CDR3 regions. After extraction, genomic DNA underwent amplification by bias-controlled multiplex PCR, followed by high-throughput sequencing. The source study handled its data this way. To quantify the absolute abundance of every unique TCRbeta CDR3 region, sequences were collapsed and filtered. T cell fraction was estimated by normalization of TCRbeta template counts to usable DNA, with usable DNA being measured through amplification of reference genes present in all nucleated cells. Repertoire TCRs were annotated as SARS-CoV-2-specific when V gene, CDR3 amino acid sequence and J gene were exactly matched to a known reactive TCR set. MIRA supplied the reference SARS-CoV-2 TCR set, which was filtered for enrichment in COVID-19-positive ImmuneCODE repertoires so that public or cross-reactive TCRs were removed. Drawing on the MIRA antigens, annotated TCRs were analysed further at the level of specific ORF or position within ORF. Breadth was defined as annotated unique rearrangements over total unique productive rearrangements; depth was the summed frequency of those rearrangements. Group comparisons of TCR breadth used two-sided Wilcoxon rank-sum tests. As stored in TCRdb, this immuneACCESS dataset retains in-frame rearrangements with V and J assigned. A fraction of the clones does not appear; measured against another copy, unresolved V genes explain less than half of the discrepancy, and the remainder lacks a known reason. D and trimming come from the DNA, and the V and J calls and clone size come from that table. The sample table contains approximately 280,000 clones; only one count was recorded for approximately 87% of them. The top ten clones comprise roughly 3.5% of the sample.

What the study reported, not specific to this receptor: After vaccination, substantial breadth of spike-specific CD8+ and CD4+ T cell responses was reported. The study lacked the statistical power to compare responses across vaccine doses or regimens. Vaccine and placebo recipients had similar non-spike TCR breadth, a finding consistent with the vaccine containing only spike. It was noted by the authors that total T cell responses may have been underestimated by the TCR breadth and depth analyses. Higher spike-specific TCR breadth was observed in Ad26.COV2.S recipients than in placebo recipients (P = 0.0014).

Between the V and J ends, shortened by 5 bases and 3 bases respectively, the junction contains 7 bases. CDR1 and CDR2 (SEHNR, FQNEAQ) derive from the germline V gene (reference sequence). The CDR3 starts with the cysteine, ends with the phenylalanine, and has 13 residues. The DNA shown is the 39-base CDR3, in frame from base 1. According to the study, the label for this sample's treatment or condition signals: some 19 received Ad26.COV2.S at low or high dose, single or two shots; 5 received placebo; per-sample allocation not given. For vaccine and placebo recipients, the sequenced repertoires came from samples collected on day 63 after the first injection. Between 29 July and 7 August 2020, Cohort 1b enrolled fewer than 30 adults aged 18-55 years at one site in Boston, USA. Ad26.COV2.S was a replication-incompetent adenovirus type 26 vector that expressed a prefusion-stabilized SARS-CoV-2 spike protein derived from the original Wuhan strain.

Comments on this clone: The antigen it recognizes is unknown. No per-base quality is available; no much larger clone lies one base away.

This TCR was recovered from a person between 18 and 65 years old who received the Ad26.COV2.S COVID-19 vaccine or a placebo. The sequencing here drew on peripheral blood, taken in a trial of Ad26.COV2.S vaccine versus placebo. The chain employs TRBV7-9 and TRBJ2-2; no confident D gene assignment can be made. Here is the DNA: TGTGCCAGCAGCCTCCCGGACACCGGGGAGCTGTTTTTT. Translated, it gives CASSLPDTGELFF.